This T cell receptor (beta chain) was profiled in a study of CD8+ T cells in alopecia areata. Study details: The share of scalp area affected provided the severity score for treated patients.

Findings of the study overall: Scalp samples also yield sequences of resident alphabeta T cells from normal skin. For baseline CD8+ expansion, any link to response stays uncertain with one nonresponder. Scalp clonality and expanded CD8+ clones among the top 100 fell significantly with tofacitinib.

J was trimmed by 5 bases and V by 5 bases; bases with no gene match: 14. Germline loops: CDR1 SGHVS, CDR2 FNYEAQ. The CDR3 spans 16 residues. Treatment of the sample: oral pan-JAK inhibitor, 5-10 mg twice daily. Comment on this clone: The antigen remains undetermined.

In each case, RNA was isolated and then reverse transcribed into cDNA as the sequencing template. Produced via immunoSEQ multiplex PCR; TCRdb's table is partial and in-frame only. This sample has about 190,000 clones, with more than 55% found just once. The sequencing here drew on CD4+ T cells sorted from blood, taken at week 4, from a patient treated with tofacitinib. This chain joins TRBV7-6 and TRBJ2-7, with 8 bases aligning to TRBD1. The sequence came from a human donor with alopecia areata. CDR3 in DNA: TGTGCCAGCAGCCCAAACCATACCCGGACAGGGCACGAGCAGTACTTC. It specifies CASSPNHTRTGHEQYF.